This record looks at one T cell receptor beta chain sequence and its context. The antigen remains unidentified. The assay was immunoSEQ multiplex PCR, and TCRdb's table has in-frame clones only and misses some. This table has some 100,000 clones, 75% to 95% appearing once. This entry is derived from a study of OX40 agonist ivuxolimab in advanced cancers. About the research overall: Patients received ivuxolimab, an intravenous treatment, every 2 weeks at 0.01 to 10 mg/kg. General study findings and limits: The CD4+ and CD8+ T cells in the blood had expanded clonally by week 6 at 0.1 to 3.0 mg/kg.

CDR3 length equals 17 residues. The germline V gene has CDR1 SGHRS and CDR2 YFSETQ. Trimming removed 0 bases from V and 3 bases from J; junction bases left unmatched: 8. The receptor was derived from an adult with an advanced solid tumor such as melanoma, head and neck, liver or kidney cancer. The chain couples TRBV5-1 to TRBJ2-1, with 8 bases matching TRBD1. Sequenced material: CD4+ or CD8+ T cells sorted from blood, taken in a trial of the OX40 agonist ivuxolimab. CDR3 sequence (DNA): TGCGCCAGCAGCTTGGCCGTGGAGGACAGGGACTACAATGAGCAGTTCTTC. The encoded protein is CASSLAVEDRDYNEQFF.